This T cell receptor (beta chain) came from a study of T cells after yellow fever vaccination. TCRdb reprocessed the 5' RACE reads with MiXCR, giving one entry per CDR3 protein. In the table there are 450,000 to 550,000 distinct CDR3 sequences, roughly 21% of which are singletons. V shed 0 bases and J 2 bases; nucleotides not matched to a gene: 7. The CDR3 sequence is 16 residues long. Per the germline V gene, CDR1 is SGHDT and CDR2 is YYEEEE. The source is a man between 25 and 39 years old who received the YFV17D yellow fever vaccine. The chain is built from TRBV5-6 and TRBJ2-5; 7 bases fit TRBD1. The specimen comprised PBMCs, sampled 15 days after the yellow fever booster vaccination. The CDR3 sequence: CASSLVTGQLQETQYF. The CDR3 DNA is TGTGCCAGCAGCTTGGTAACGGGACAGCTACAAGAGACCCAGTACTTC.